These T cell receptor beta chains were read from a single sample in a study of vaccination and CD4 T cells after COVID-19. Their cognate antigens are unknown. TCRdb reprocessed the PCR reads via MiXCR and lists one record per CDR3 protein. The table lists tens of thousands of distinct CDR3 sequences, 70% of them singletons. The sequencing input was CD4+ T cells from blood, cultured in vitro. The receptors originated from a human donor who had recovered from COVID-19. The CDR3 runs from the conserved cysteine through the conserved F or W. A D gene is named only where the DNA matches it firmly. The size of a clone is reported for some rows only, either as once, few or many, or as a class for expanded clones.

j_call v_call d_call clone_size cdr3_aa cdr3_nt
TRBJ2-7 TRBV6-2/TRBV6-3 TRBD1 - CASSYPPQGAYEQYF TGTGCCAGCAGTTACCCGCCCCAGGGGGCCTACGAGCAGTACTTC
TRBJ1-1 TRBV4-3 - - CASSMGDTEAFF TGCGCCAGCAGCATGGGGGACACTGAAGCTTTCTTT
TRBJ1-1 TRBV7-2 - - CASSLNTEAFF TGTGCCAGCAGCTTGAACACTGAAGCTTTCTTT
TRBJ2-1 TRBV6-1 - - CASSVGSSYNEQFF TGTGCCAGCAGTGTGGGCAGCTCCTACAATGAGCAGTTCTTC
TRBJ2-2 TRBV7-2 - - CASSSVASPTGELFF TGTGCCAGCAGCTCTGTCGCCTCCCCCACCGGGGAGCTGTTTTTT
TRBJ2-1 TRBV7-9 - - CASSLVGGTDNEQFF TGTGCCAGCAGCCTTGTGGGGGGCACGGACAATGAGCAGTTCTTC
TRBJ1-5 TRBV12-3/TRBV12-4 TRBD1 - CASSFETGSNQPQHF TGTGCCAGCAGTTTCGAGACAGGGTCCAATCAGCCCCAGCATTTT
TRBJ2-2 TRBV6-1 - - CASRRQRSNTGELFF TGTGCCAGCAGGCGACAGAGATCGAACACCGGGGAGCTGTTTTTT
TRBJ2-7 TRBV7-2 TRBD2 - CASSLTSGSGGAYEQYF TGTGCCAGCAGCCTGACTAGCGGGAGTGGTGGGGCCTACGAGCAGTACTTC
TRBJ1-1 TRBV27 TRBD1 - CATRTGGVTEAFF TGTGCCACCCGGACAGGGGGAGTTACTGAAGCTTTCTTT
TRBJ2-4 TRBV20-1 TRBD1 - CSARARGAKNIQYF TGCAGTGCTAGAGCCAGGGGGGCCAAAAACATTCAGTACTTC
TRBJ2-7 TRBV29-1 - - CSVESLQLKGQYF TGCAGCGTTGAAAGTTTACAGCTAAAGGGGCAGTACTTC
TRBJ2-1 TRBV11-3 - once CASSLGFTGPAYNEQFF TGTGCCAGCAGCTTAGGGTTCACAGGCCCAGCCTACAATGAGCAGTTCTTC
TRBJ2-3 TRBV7-2 TRBD2 - CASSQRTRLALGADTQYF TGTGCCAGCAGCCAACGAACCCGACTAGCGTTAGGGGCAGATACGCAGTATTTT
TRBJ1-6 TRBV5-1 - once CASWEGDSPLHF TGCGCCAGCTGGGAGGGGGATTCACCCCTCCACTTT
TRBJ1-2 TRBV20-1 TRBD1 - CSAIQGKIYGYTF TGCAGTGCCATACAGGGGAAGATCTATGGCTACACCTTC
TRBJ2-3 TRBV12-3/TRBV12-4 - - CASSLPLGGVTQYF TGTGCCAGCAGTCTGCCCCTAGGGGGAGTTACGCAGTATTTT
TRBJ1-3 TRBV6-1 - - CASSRRWETHSGNTIYF TGTGCCAGCAGTCGACGATGGGAGACTCACTCTGGAAACACCATATATTTT
TRBJ1-2 TRBV28 - - CASSPQGAGAYGYTF TGTGCCAGCAGTCCCCAAGGTGCAGGGGCCTATGGCTACACCTTC
TRBJ1-5 TRBV19 TRBD1 - CASRGTGGQPQHF TGTGCCAGTAGAGGGACAGGGGGGCAGCCCCAGCATTTT
TRBJ1-2 TRBV7-2 - few CASSLPGLNGYTF TGTGCCAGCAGCCTACCGGGGTTGAATGGCTACACCTTC
TRBJ1-2 TRBV19 - once CASHTGSRAGYTF TGTGCCAGTCACACAGGTTCCCGCGCGGGCTACACCTTC
TRBJ1-1 TRBV2 TRBD1 - CATHGQGAMGTEAFF TGTGCCACCCACGGACAGGGGGCAATGGGCACTGAAGCTTTCTTT
TRBJ1-5 TRBV21-1 - - CASSKAGGQTNQPQHF TGTGCCAGCAGCAAAGCTGGGGGACAGACCAATCAGCCCCAGCATTTT
TRBJ1-5 TRBV24-1 - - CATRCRPNQPQHF TGTGCCACCAGATGCAGACCTAATCAGCCCCAGCATTTT
TRBJ2-2 TRBV27 TRBD1 - CASRHFGTGDTGELFF TGTGCCAGCAGACACTTCGGGACAGGGGACACCGGGGAGCTGTTTTTT
TRBJ2-1 TRBV11-3 - - CASSFGDYNEQFF TGTGCCAGCAGCTTCGGGGATTACAATGAGCAGTTCTTC
TRBJ2-1 TRBV6-2/TRBV6-3 TRBD2 - CASKGWLAGRNEQFF TGTGCCAGCAAGGGTTGGCTAGCGGGAAGAAATGAGCAGTTCTTC
TRBJ1-1 TRBV7-2 - - CASSLTRGRGHEAFF TGTGCCAGCAGCTTAACACGAGGGAGGGGCCATGAAGCTTTCTTT
TRBJ1-2 TRBV27 TRBD1 - CASSFRDRGRGYTF TGTGCCAGCAGTTTCCGGGACAGGGGTCGTGGCTACACCTTC
TRBJ1-1 TRBV20-1 TRBD1 - CSARGGFLARLGGFF TGCAGTGCTAGAGGTGGGTTTTTGGCCCGTCTAGGGGGCTTCTTT
TRBJ2-3 TRBV20-1 - - CSAGAGGLPFTDTQYF TGCAGTGCTGGAGCTGGGGGATTACCCTTCACAGATACGCAGTATTTT
TRBJ2-5 TRBV6-5 TRBD1 - CASSYEGAGTQYF TGTGCCAGCAGTTATGAGGGGGCAGGGACCCAGTACTTC
TRBJ1-1 TRBV7-2 TRBD1 - CASSPGQGASTEAFF TGTGCCAGCAGCCCGGGACAGGGGGCGAGCACTGAAGCTTTCTTT
TRBJ1-2 TRBV19 - - CASRRTVPSGDGYTF TGTGCCAGTAGGCGGACCGTACCCAGCGGGGATGGCTACACCTTC
TRBJ2-4 TRBV5-1 - - CASAQGETKNIQYF TGCGCCAGCGCCCAAGGGGAGACCAAAAACATTCAGTACTTC
TRBJ1-1 TRBV7-9 - - CASRQPDTNTEAFF TGTGCCAGCAGGCAACCCGACACTAACACTGAAGCTTTCTTT
TRBJ1-2 TRBV12-3/TRBV12-4 TRBD1 few CASGQGSGYTF TGTGCCAGCGGACAGGGTAGTGGCTACACCTTC
TRBJ1-5 TRBV7-8 - - CASSLRALSNQPQHF TGTGCCAGCAGCTTGCGTGCGCTTAGCAATCAGCCCCAGCATTTT
TRBJ1-5 TRBV5-5 - - CTSSADPHSNQPQHF TGTACCAGCAGCGCGGACCCCCATAGCAATCAGCCCCAGCATTTT
TRBJ1-5 TRBV28 - - CASRLRALGQPQHF TGTGCCAGCAGACTACGGGCGTTGGGTCAGCCCCAGCATTTT
TRBJ1-1 TRBV24-1 - - CATSDAGTANTEAFF TGTGCCACCAGTGATGCCGGGACCGCGAACACTGAAGCTTTCTTT
TRBJ1-5 TRBV18 - - CASSLGGIQPQHF TGTGCCAGCTCGCTCGGAGGGATTCAGCCCCAGCATTTT
TRBJ1-5 TRBV7-2 - - CASSPDRWSSNQPQHF TGTGCCAGCAGCCCCGACAGGTGGAGTAGCAATCAGCCCCAGCATTTT
TRBJ2-1 TRBV7-6 TRBD1 few CASSLWTGAISNEQFF TGTGCCAGCAGCTTATGGACAGGGGCTATTTCCAATGAGCAGTTCTTC
TRBJ1-2 TRBV2 - - CASSVRGANYGYTF TGTGCCAGCAGTGTGCGGGGCGCTAACTATGGCTACACCTTC
TRBJ1-1 TRBV7-2 - - CASSLVAMNTEAFF TGTGCCAGCAGCTTAGTAGCCATGAACACTGAAGCTTTCTTT
TRBJ2-7 TRBV7-2 - - CASSLGPWEQYF TGTGCCAGCAGCTTGGGACCGTGGGAGCAGTACTTC
TRBJ1-2 TRBV6-1 TRBD1 - CASAGDRETPF TGTGCCAGCGCTGGGGACAGGGAGACTCCCTTC
TRBJ1-3 TRBV19 - few CASSITGQGNTIYF TGTGCCAGTAGTATAACAGGGCAAGGAAACACCATATATTTT
TRBJ1-2 TRBV5-4 - - CASSLPPGEASGYTF TGTGCCAGCAGCTTGCCCCCAGGGGAGGCGTCTGGCTACACCTTC
TRBJ1-2 TRBV20-1 TRBD1 - CSATPRGGGYGYTF TGCAGTGCTACCCCCAGGGGGGGCGGCTATGGCTACACCTTC
TRBJ2-1 TRBV27 TRBD2 - CASSGSVAGFIEQFF TGTGCCAGCAGTGGTAGTGTAGCGGGATTTATAGAGCAGTTCTTC
TRBJ2-1 TRBV20-1 TRBD2 - CSALTSANAYNEQFF TGCAGTGCTCTCACTAGCGCCAACGCCTACAATGAGCAGTTCTTC
TRBJ2-5 TRBV20-1 - - CSALFGRRFLEGETQYF TGCAGTGCTCTGTTTGGACGGAGGTTCCTGGAAGGAGAGACCCAGTACTTC
TRBJ2-5 TRBV7-7 TRBD2 few CASSLASGITSKETQYF TGTGCCAGCAGCTTGGCTAGCGGGATCACCTCTAAAGAGACCCAGTACTTC
TRBJ2-3 TRBV2 - few CASRASGAKADTQYF TGTGCCAGCAGGGCAAGCGGAGCGAAGGCAGATACGCAGTATTTT
TRBJ2-7 TRBV20-1 TRBD2 few CSARGDYIYEQYF TGCAGTGCTAGGGGGGACTACATCTACGAGCAGTACTTC
TRBJ1-1 TRBV30 - - CAWSSWAEAFF TGTGCCTGGAGTTCCTGGGCAGAAGCTTTCTTT